Shown below are 16 T cell receptor beta chains from a single sample sequenced in a study of T cells in Graves' hyperthyroidism and ophthalmopathy. Using RNA transcripts as the source, TCR beta CDR3 regions were amplified. During a first-round RT-PCR of the TCR CDR3, the HTBI primer set was used. TCRdb re-called the multiplex PCR reads with MiXCR, one entry per CDR3 protein. The table lists more than 600,000 distinct CDR3 sequences, about a sixth of them singletons. Sequenced sample: blood. These receptor sequences come from a man younger than 35 with Graves' hyperthyroidism.

This clonotype was counted only a few times. The V and J genes are TRBV29-1 and TRBJ2-1; TRBD1 or TRBD2 may be the D gene (6 bases each). Germline V gene data show CDR1 as SQVTM and CDR2 as ANQGSEA. The CDR3 is 14 amino acids. Deletions cut 8 bases from V and 6 bases from J, with 20 bases between. DNA for the CDR3: TGCAGCTTCAAGGGGGGACGGAAACTCAATGAGCAGTTCTTC. Amino acids: CSFKGGRKLNEQFF.

At least ten counts were recorded for this clonotype. The rearrangement joins TRBV28 to TRBJ1-5, with TRBD1 as a possible D gene (5 bases). V dropped 4 bases and J dropped 6 bases, with 16 bases sitting between them. The CDR3 runs to 15 residues. Germline V lookup: CDR1 MDHEN, CDR2 SYDVKM. Written as DNA, the CDR3 is TGTGCCAGCAGTTCCCGTCGGGTGGGGGGTCAGCCCCAGCATTTT. It yields the protein CASSSRRVGGQPQHF.

This clonotype was counted at least ten times. The chain uses TRBV30 and TRBJ2-3; weak D call: TRBD2 (5 bases). V was trimmed by 5 bases and J by 4 bases, leaving 19 bases between them. There are 15 residues in the CDR3. CDR1 GTSNPN and CDR2 SVGIG come from the germline V gene (reference sequence). Written as DNA, the CDR3 is TGTGCCTGGGGAGGCTCGGCGGCGGCCCCAGATACGCAGTATTTT. Residues: CAWGGSAAAPDTQYF.

The chain uses TRBV5-4 and TRBJ2-5, with a tentative D call TRBD1 (5 bases). With 4 bases removed from V and 1 base from J, the gap between germline ends came to 17 bases. The germline V gene has CDR1 SGHNT and CDR2 YYREEE (reference sequence). The CDR3 is made up of 16 amino acids. CDR3 sequence (DNA): TGTGCCAGCAGCGTAGACAGCCTAAGGGTCCAAGAGACCCAGTACTTC. Translating gives CASSVDSLRVQETQYF.

This clonotype showed up many times. V is TRBV4-1 and J is TRBJ2-5; TRBD2 matches at 9 bases. The CDR3 is made up of 16 amino acids. J was trimmed by 2 bases and V by 1 base; bases with no gene match: 5. Looked up from germline, CDR1 is MGHRA and CDR2 is YSYEKL. The CDR3 DNA reads as TGCGCCAGCAGCCAAGTCCCGACTAGCGGACAAGAGACCCAGTACTTC. The encoded protein is CASSQVPTSGQETQYF.

This clonotype was seen at least ten times. The chain is built from TRBV6-1 and TRBJ2-7; D remains unclear. V was pared by 4 bases and J by 0 bases, with 10 bases between. Germline-derived CDR1 and CDR2 are MNHNS and SASEGT. The length of the CDR3 is 14 residues. The CDR3 coding sequence is TGTGCCAGCAGTGTTGACCCCGTCTCCTACGAGCAGTACTTC. Amino acid sequence: CASSVDPVSYEQYF.

This clonotype was recorded at least ten times. The chain combines TRBV5-5 with TRBJ1-5; D gene unclear. CDR3 size: 13 residues. V was pared by 3 bases and J by 8 bases, with 12 bases between. In germline, CDR1 is SGHKS, CDR2 YYEKEE (reference sequence). The CDR3 protein is CASSSDLREPQHF. The CDR3 region has the DNA TGTGCCAGCAGCTCGGACTTAAGGGAGCCCCAGCATTTT. Supplemented by reference TRBV5-5 and TRBJ1-5, the full variable domain reads DAGVTQSPTHLIKTRGQQVTLRCSPISGHKSVSWYQQVLGQGPQFIFQYYEKEERGRGNFPDRFSARQFPNYSSELNVNALLLGDSALYLCASSSDLREPQHFGDGTRLSIL.

This clonotype was counted at least ten times. This rearrangement joins TRBV2 to TRBJ2-4; possibly TRBD2 for D (6 bases). The CDR3 loop spans 13 amino acids. Germline V gene data show CDR1 as SNHLY and CDR2 as FYNNEI. V shed 2 bases and J shed 6 bases, with 8 bases lying between them. The CDR3 protein is CASSEILANIQYF. The CDR3, as DNA: TGTGCCAGCAGTGAAATACTAGCAAACATTCAGTACTTC.

The rearrangement links TRBV18 to TRBJ2-7; 7 nucleotides line up with TRBD1. Germline V gives CDR1 KGHSH, CDR2 LQKENI. With V trimmed by 1 base and J by 2 bases, 5 bases remained unmatched. There are 15 residues in the CDR3. This CDR3 reads CASSPRTGRAYEQYF. CDR3 nucleotides: TGTGCCAGCTCACCACGGACAGGTCGTGCCTACGAGCAGTACTTC. Together with reference TRBV18 and TRBJ2-7, the CDR3 gives the full variable domain: NAGVMQNPRHLVRRRGQEARLRCSPMKGHSHVYWYRQLPEEGLKFMVYLQKENIIDESGMPKERFSAEFPKEGPSILRIQQVVRGDSAAYFCASSPRTGRAYEQYFGPGTRLTVT.

The rearrangement joins TRBV12-3 or TRBV12-4 to TRBJ1-1, with 7 positions matching TRBD1. The CDR3 consists of 13 residues. J gave up 6 bases and V 8 bases, and 9 bases lay outside the gene matches. CDR3 bases: TGTGCCAGCTCAGGGGGGGGTCTTCCTGAAGCTTTCTTT. Amino acid sequence: CASSGGGLPEAFF.

The table lists this clonotype with a few counts. A read error may be the cause here, since a much bigger clone is one base away. This rearrangement joins TRBV12-3 or TRBV12-4 to TRBJ1-1, with D possibly being TRBD1 (5 bases). The length of the CDR3 is 14 residues. Between the trimmed V and J ends, which lost 5 bases and 9 bases, there was a span of 19 bases. In DNA form, the CDR3 reads TGTGCCAGCAGTGTGGGACTCCCGAATTGGAAAGCTTTCTTT. This encodes CASSVGLPNWKAFF.

This clonotype was observed a few times. The rearrangement uses TRBV19 and TRBJ2-1; D perhaps matches TRBD1 (5 bases). The length of the CDR3 is 14 residues. V lost 4 bases and J lost 0, with 7 bases in between. Germline V gene data show CDR1 as LNHDA and CDR2 as SQIVND (reference sequence). CDR3 nucleotide sequence: TGTGCCAGTAGTACGGACACCTCCTACAATGAGCAGTTCTTC. This encodes CASSTDTSYNEQFF.

The table lists this clonotype with many counts. V usage is TRBV2 and J usage is TRBJ2-5; 7 positions agree with TRBD2. CDR1 SNHLY and CDR2 FYNNEI come from the germline V gene. The V segment lost 4 bases and the J segment 0 bases; nucleotides outside the gene matches: 8. The CDR3 runs to 16 residues. The DNA for the CDR3 is TGTGCCAGCAGTGCAACACTGCGGGAGCACCAAGAGACCCAGTACTTC. This encodes CASSATLREHQETQYF.

The table lists this clonotype with a few counts. The genes are TRBV7-8 and TRBJ2-7; no reliable D call. CDR1 and CDR2 (germline): SGHVS, FQNEAQ. This CDR3 has 14 residues. V lost 2 bases and J 3 bases, leaving 11 bases between the germline ends. The CDR3: CASSLRVSIYEQYF. Here the CDR3 DNA reads TGTGCCAGCAGCTTAAGGGTCTCAATCTACGAGCAGTACTTC.

Ten or more counts support this clonotype. The J gene is TRBJ1-1, the V gene TRBV27; D may be TRBD1 (5 bases). Germline CDR1 MNHEY, CDR2 SMNVEV (reference sequence). With 3 bases removed from V and 4 bases from J, the gap between germline ends came to 21 bases. The CDR3 has 17 amino acids. The CDR3 DNA reads TGTGCCAGCAGTTTCTCCGGGACCGGCTTCTTTGTCACTGAAGCTTTCTTT. As protein: CASSFSGTGFFVTEAFF.

This clonotype was seen at least ten times. This chain links TRBV28 with TRBJ1-1; perhaps TRBD1 as D (6 bases). This CDR3 contains 15 residues. Germline assignment: CDR1 MDHEN and CDR2 SYDVKM. V lost 5 bases and J 1 base, leaving 14 bases between the germline ends. The CDR3 is CASSPRGRGNTEAFF. CDR3 DNA: TGTGCCAGCAGTCCACGGGGCAGGGGGAACACTGAAGCTTTCTTT.